Listed here are 11 T cell receptor beta chains from one sample, sequenced in a study of T cell responses to AZD1222 COVID-19 vaccine. Clones were read by immunoSEQ multiplex PCR, and TCRdb kept only the in-frame ones, dropping some. The sample includes under 130,000 clones, roughly nine tenths of them seen just once. The sequencing used peripheral blood, collected 28 days after the second AZD1222 dose. The receptor source for this set is an adult who received the AZD1222 COVID-19 vaccine.

The chain couples TRBV4-1 to TRBJ1-2; unclear D gene. In germline, CDR1 is MGHRA, CDR2 YSYEKL. The V end was cut by 1 base, the J end by 3 bases, with 12 bases between. The CDR3 runs 15 residues. CDR3 residues: CASSQGLTDHYGYTF. Here the CDR3 DNA reads TGCGCCAGCAGCCAAGGGCTAACAGACCACTATGGCTACACCTTC.

The genes are TRBV7-8 and TRBJ2-5, with 7 bases identical to TRBD1. The CDR3 covers 15 residues. The V gene's germline CDR1 is SGHVS and CDR2 FQNEAQ. V lost 0 bases to trimming and J lost 5 bases; unmatched junction nucleotides: 6. The CDR3 DNA reads TGTGCCAGCAGCTTAGCCCCGACAGGGAGTGAGACCCAGTACTTC. The encoded protein is CASSLAPTGSETQYF.

The rearrangement joins TRBV30 to TRBJ2-2; D is unresolved. Germline CDR1 and CDR2: GTSNPN and SVGIG (reference sequence). Trimming cost V 2 bases and J 6 bases, with 16 bases left between them. The CDR3 totals 15 residues. The CDR3 coding sequence is TGTGCCTGGAGTTTCCTAGGGCGAGCCGCCGGGGAGCTGTTTTTT. Amino acids: CAWSFLGRAAGELFF.

The V and J genes are TRBV28 and TRBJ1-2; 8 bases match TRBD1. The CDR3 is 17 amino acids. Germline lookup yields CDR1 MDHEN and CDR2 SYDVKM. The J segment lost 4 bases and the V segment lost 2 bases, leaving 12 bases of the junction unmatched. CDR3 sequence reads: CASSLPPGQGARYGYTF. Here the CDR3 DNA reads TGTGCCAGCAGTTTACCGCCTGGGCAGGGGGCACGCTATGGCTACACCTTC.

J is TRBJ1-2 and V is TRBV6-5; no clear D gene. The V gene lost 6 bases and the J gene lost 0 bases, with 8 bases spanning the gap. The V gene's germline CDR1 is MNHEY and CDR2 SVGAGI. CDR3 length: 13 amino acids. The CDR3 bases are TGTGCCAGCAGGCAAACAGCTAACTATGGCTACACCTTC. It yields the protein CASRQTANYGYTF.

The rearrangement joins TRBV21-1 to TRBJ2-7; the DNA was not compared with TRBD2, the D call given in the table. TRBV21-1 counts as a pseudogene. The CDR3 is 14 amino acids. CDR3 protein: CASSRSQGGGEQYF. Written as DNA, the CDR3 is TGTGCCAGCAGCAGGAGCCAAGGGGGGGGCGAGCAGTACTTC.

The chain has TRBV7-3 and TRBJ2-4; 10 nucleotides line up with TRBD2. After removal of 2 bases from V and 0 bases from J, the junction contained 4 bases not matched to a gene. Germline V gene lookup returns CDR1 SGHTA and CDR2 FQGTGA. The CDR3 is 17 residues long. CDR3 sequence: CASSLGRLAGAKNIQYF. The CDR3 region has the DNA TGTGCCAGCAGCTTAGGACGACTAGCGGGAGCCAAAAACATTCAGTACTTC.

CDR3 sequence reads: CASRYTLAGVEEQYF. In DNA, the CDR3 is TGTGCCAGCAGATATACCCTAGCGGGAGTAGAAGAGCAGTACTTC. J is TRBJ2-7 and V is TRBV28; 10 bases agree with TRBD2. The germline V gene has CDR1 MDHEN and CDR2 SYDVKM. With 6 bases clipped from V and 7 bases from J, the junction kept 12 bases outside the gene matches. The CDR3 is made up of 15 amino acids.

This chain links TRBV25-1 with TRBJ2-3; 10 nucleotides match TRBD2. J gave up 6 bases and V 2 bases, and 14 bases lay outside the gene matches. CDR1 is MGHDK, CDR2 SYGVNS, per germline. CDR3 size: 18 residues. CDR3 loop: CASSEGSLAGSRRDTQYF. The DNA of the CDR3 is TGTGCCAGCAGTGAAGGCTCACTAGCGGGGTCGCGGAGGGATACGCAGTATTTT.

The rearrangement joins TRBV27 to TRBJ2-7; 9 bases are a match to TRBD2. V gave up 8 bases and J gave up 0 bases; unmatched junction bases: 14. CDR3 size: 17 residues. Germline V gene sequence: CDR1 MNHEY, CDR2 SMNVEV (reference sequence). The CDR3, as DNA: TGTGCCAGCCACGGGGGAACTAGCGGGCCCGACTCCTACGAGCAGTACTTC. Translated: CASHGGTSGPDSYEQYF.

The chain uses TRBV30 and TRBJ1-1; D call uncertain. The V and J ends lost 2 bases and 5 bases respectively, with 12 bases between them. This CDR3 region has 13 residues. CDR1 is GTSNPN, CDR2 SVGIG, per germline (reference sequence). CDR3 in amino acids: CAWSHTADTEAFF. CDR3 nucleotides: TGTGCCTGGAGTCACACGGCGGATACTGAAGCTTTCTTT.